This is a list of T cell receptor beta chains from one sample in a study of shared clonotypes between healthy human individuals. Sequenced by immunoSEQ multiplex PCR; TCRdb stores in-frame clones only, minus some. The data show 600,000 to 750,000 clones, around 72% seen once. Sequenced material: memory CD4+ T cells sorted from blood. The source of these receptors is a woman aged 25 to 39 in good health. Both conserved end residues are part of each CDR3. A D gene is named only where the DNA matches it firmly. Clone sizes are given selectively: once, few, many, or a class where the clone is expanded.

clone_size	d_call	v_call	j_call	cdr3_aa	cdr3_nt
NA	NA	TRBV30	TRBJ2-3	CAWRHRVGTDTQYF	TGTGCCTGGAGACACAGGGTGGGTACAGATACGCAGTATTTT
few	TRBD1	TRBV11-2	TRBJ2-7	CASSSSSGTGGEQYF	TGTGCCAGCAGCTCTTCTTCAGGGACAGGCGGCGAGCAGTACTTC
NA	TRBD1	TRBV28	TRBJ1-1	CASSLKGAITEAFF	TGTGCCAGCAGTTTAAAGGGGGCGATAACTGAAGCTTTCTTT
many	NA	TRBV6-1	TRBJ2-7	CASSLAGAYEQYF	TGTGCCAGCAGTCTCGCCGGGGCCTACGAGCAGTACTTC
once	NA	TRBV29-1	TRBJ2-3	CSVAGQAGADTQYF	TGCAGCGTTGCAGGACAGGCGGGAGCAGATACGCAGTATTTT
NA	NA	TRBV2	TRBJ2-5	CASSEQNQETQYF	TGTGCCAGCAGTGAACAGAACCAAGAGACCCAGTACTTC
NA	NA	TRBV18	TRBJ2-5	CASSPTLAKGQETQYF	TGTGCCAGCTCACCGACACTAGCAAAGGGCCAAGAGACCCAGTACTTC
NA	NA	TRBV29-1	TRBJ2-2	CSVEGVPNTGELFF	TGCAGCGTTGAAGGGGTACCGAACACCGGGGAGCTGTTTTTT
few	TRBD1	TRBV5-1	TRBJ1-1	CASSIITGQGSSEAFF	TGCGCCAGCAGCATTATCACGGGACAGGGGTCGTCTGAAGCTTTCTTT
NA	NA	TRBV5-4	TRBJ1-1	CASSLDFSLSTEAFF	TGTGCCAGCAGCTTGGATTTCAGCCTGAGCACTGAAGCTTTCTTT
NA	TRBD2	TRBV7-9	TRBJ2-7	CASSLVGLAPFEQYF	TGTGCCAGCAGCTTAGTCGGACTAGCGCCTTTTGAGCAGTACTTC
NA	TRBD1	TRBV7-2	TRBJ2-5	CASSGGQGETQYF	TGTGCCAGCAGCGGGGGACAGGGAGAGACCCAGTACTTC
few	NA	TRBV7-9	TRBJ1-1	CASSLPRGGSEAFF	TGTGCCAGCAGCTTACCCCGGGGCGGGTCTGAAGCTTTCTTT
few	NA	TRBV28	TRBJ2-7	CASSHPARDFSYEQYF	TGTGCCAGCAGCCATCCCGCCCGGGACTTCTCCTACGAGCAGTACTTC
NA	TRBD2	TRBV28	TRBJ2-1	CASSLSAGEGRQFF	TGTGCCAGCAGTTTATCAGCGGGAGAGGGTAGGCAGTTCTTC
once	NA	TRBV5-1	TRBJ2-3	CASSLLQDSQYF	TGCGCCAGCAGCTTGTTACAGGACTCGCAGTATTTT